This TCR beta chain derives from a study of read filtering for tumor transcriptome and immune sequencing. Study-wide results and limits: Correlation between methods rose after single-read clonotypes were removed.

This clonotype was seen ten or more times. What it recognizes is unknown. From 350 to 500 ng of RNA, a library with molecular barcoded alpha/delta and beta/gamma adaptors was made. TCRdb independently ran MiXCR on the reads; one entry per CDR3 protein. This sample has 75,000 to 95,000 distinct CDR3 sequences, with about 12% found just once. V shed 4 bases and J shed 6 bases, with 12 bases lying between them. Germline CDR1 reads LGHNT; CDR2 reads FRNRAP. CDR3 length equals 14 residues. This TCR was recovered from a donor at least 40 years old with multiple myeloma. This chain uses TRBV12-5 with TRBJ2-2, with D perhaps matching TRBD1 (6 bases). Sequencing input: a population of CD138-negative cells sorted from bone marrow. CDR3 region: CASGSYRAAGELFF. CDR3 DNA: TGTGCTAGTGGTTCCTACAGGGCCGCCGGGGAGCTGTTTTTT.